The rows below give T cell receptor beta chains drawn from one sample of a study of cytomegalovirus exposure and HLA in healthy donors. Repertoires were generated with immunoSEQ multiplex PCR, while TCRdb's copy carries only in-frame clones and drops some. The table records about 150,000 clones, around 66% of them present only once. Sequenced input: PBMCs. The receptors here all came from a woman aged 55-70 years in good health and CMV-seronegative. CDR3s include the opening cysteine and the closing phenylalanine or tryptophan. A D gene is named only where the DNA matches it firmly. Size values are once, few and many counts, or a class for expanded clones, and some rows have none.

TRBJ1-1	NA	12	TRBV6-5	many	CASSYGPGEAFF	TGTGCCAGCAGTTACGGCCCGGGTGAGGCTTTCTTT
TRBJ2-3	TRBD1	13	TRBV2	NA	CASSRTGADTQYF	TGTGCCAGCAGTAGAACAGGGGCAGATACGCAGTATTTT
TRBJ1-2	TRBD1	11	TRBV20-1	NA	CSARRTGGYTF	TGCAGTGCTAGGAGGACAGGGGGCTACACCTTC
TRBJ2-2	TRBD2	15	TRBV7-2	NA	CASSRAGVRGGELFF	TGTGCCAGCAGCAGAGCGGGAGTACGGGGCGGGGAGCTGTTTTTT
TRBJ2-7	TRBD1	15	TRBV19	NA	CASSIGEGTGYEQYF	TGTGCCAGTAGTATCGGTGAAGGGACAGGCTACGAGCAGTACTTC
TRBJ1-2	NA	13	TRBV6-5	few	CASSLGQSYGYTF	TGTGCCAGCAGTCTTGGGCAGTCCTATGGCTACACCTTC
TRBJ1-6	NA	15	TRBV27	NA	CASSLYEGYNSPLHF	TGTGCCAGCAGTTTATATGAGGGATATAATTCACCCCTCCACTTT
TRBJ2-5	NA	13	TRBV2	NA	CASKGGAQETQYF	TGTGCCAGCAAAGGGGGGGCCCAAGAGACCCAGTACTTC
TRBJ1-1	TRBD1	15	TRBV7-2	few	CASSPGGTGVFEAFF	TGTGCCAGCAGCCCAGGGGGGACAGGGGTTTTTGAAGCTTTCTTT
TRBJ2-7	TRBD1	13	TRBV2	NA	CASKGTGIHEQYF	TGTGCCAGCAAGGGGACAGGGATCCACGAGCAGTACTTC
TRBJ2-4	TRBD2	14	TRBV5-6	NA	CASSLRAGGDIQYF	TGTGCCAGCAGCTTGAGGGCGGGGGGCGACATTCAGTACTTC
TRBJ2-3	NA	15	TRBV5-1	few	CASSLGGVSTDTQYF	TGCGCCAGCAGCTTGGGGGGGGTGAGCACAGATACGCAGTATTTT
TRBJ1-4	NA	12	TRBV18	NA	CASSPAAEKLFF	TGTGCCAGCTCACCAGCGGCTGAAAAACTGTTTTTT
TRBJ2-7	TRBD2	17	TRBV27	NA	CASSLGGFSGSSYEQYF	TGTGCCAGCAGTTTAGGAGGGTTTAGCGGGAGTTCCTACGAGCAGTACTTC
TRBJ1-4	TRBD1	15	TRBV18	NA	CASSVPGQITEKLFF	TGTGCCAGCTCCGTACCGGGACAGATAACGGAAAAACTGTTTTTT
TRBJ2-7	TRBD1	13	TRBV10-3	NA	CAISLTGAHEQYF	TGTGCCATCAGTTTAACAGGGGCTCACGAGCAGTACTTC
TRBJ2-1	NA	17	TRBV5-6	NA	CASSLVVGGGGLNEQFF	TGTGCCAGCAGCTTGGTAGTGGGGGGCGGGGGCCTCAATGAGCAGTTCTTC
TRBJ2-7	NA	14	TRBV5-1	NA	CASSFSSGTYEQYF	TGCGCCAGCAGCTTCTCTTCAGGGACCTACGAGCAGTACTTC
TRBJ2-1	TRBD1	14	TRBV19	NA	CASSIRGGGNEQFF	TGTGCCAGTAGTATTCGAGGGGGCGGGAATGAGCAGTTCTTC
TRBJ2-1	NA	15	TRBV5-1	NA	CASSLIRQPNNEQFF	TGCGCCAGCAGCTTGATACGACAGCCCAACAATGAGCAGTTCTTC
TRBJ2-5	TRBD1	15	TRBV16	NA	CASSLKGTAQETQYF	TGTGCCAGCAGCCTGAAAGGGACAGCTCAAGAGACCCAGTACTTC
TRBJ2-3	TRBD2	17	TRBV9	once	CASSAGLAGGPADTQYF	TGTGCCAGCAGCGCAGGACTAGCGGGAGGGCCGGCAGATACGCAGTATTTT
TRBJ2-3	TRBD2	14	TRBV10-1	many	CASSEGLGADTQYF	TGCGCCAGCAGTGAGGGACTAGGGGCAGATACGCAGTATTTT
TRBJ2-7	TRBD1	14	TRBV28	NA	CASSKSGQLYEQYF	TGTGCCAGCAGTAAATCGGGACAGCTCTACGAGCAGTACTTC
TRBJ2-3	TRBD2	15	TRBV29-1	NA	CSAKASGGPTDTQYF	TGCAGCGCTAAAGCTAGCGGGGGCCCCACAGATACGCAGTATTTT
TRBJ1-1	NA	13	TRBV2	few	CASSLAENTEAFF	TGTGCCAGCAGTCTAGCAGAGAACACTGAAGCTTTCTTT
TRBJ2-2	TRBD2	19	TRBV4-3	NA	CASSQSSSGGAALDGELFF	TGCGCCAGCAGCCAATCCTCTAGCGGGGGGGCCGCGTTAGACGGGGAGCTGTTTTTT
TRBJ1-1	NA	12	TRBV28	NA	CASSVGLTEAFF	TGTGCCAGCAGTGTTGGGCTCACTGAAGCTTTCTTT
TRBJ2-3	TRBD2	15	TRBV14	few	CASSLAGGPTDTQYF	TGTGCCAGCAGTCTAGCGGGGGGGCCAACAGATACGCAGTATTTT
TRBJ1-5	NA	16	TRBV16	few	CASSPSAGRGTSGQHF	TGTGCCAGCAGCCCCTCTGCGGGCCGCGGAACCAGCGGCCAGCATTTT
TRBJ2-7	TRBD2	14	TRBV6-6	many	CASSQLASRGEQYF	TGTGCCAGCAGCCAACTAGCGTCCCGAGGCGAGCAGTACTTC
TRBJ2-1	TRBD1	15	TRBV5-1	NA	CASSLEGTDYNEQFF	TGCGCCAGCAGCTTAGAGGGGACAGACTACAATGAGCAGTTCTTC
TRBJ1-1	NA	13	TRBV7-2	few	CASSLSDERGAFF	TGTGCCAGCAGCTTAAGCGATGAGCGGGGAGCTTTCTTT
TRBJ2-5	TRBD2	13	TRBV7-2	NA	CASSRGSWETQYF	TGTGCCAGCAGCCGCGGGAGCTGGGAGACCCAGTACTTC
TRBJ2-4	NA	14	TRBV7-2	NA	CASSSGLSKNIQYF	TGTGCCAGCAGCTCAGGGTTATCCAAAAACATTCAGTACTTC
TRBJ2-1	TRBD2	16	TRBV4-2	few	CASSQVSASGRNEQFF	TGTGCCAGCAGCCAAGTCTCGGCTAGCGGGAGGAATGAGCAGTTCTTC
TRBJ2-3	NA	16	TRBV11-2	NA	CASSPQGWRGTDTQYF	TGTGCCAGCAGCCCCCAGGGGTGGAGAGGAACAGATACGCAGTATTTT
TRBJ1-2	TRBD1	14	TRBV18	NA	CASSRSGTGGGYTF	TGTGCCAGCTCGCGTTCCGGGACAGGGGGTGGCTACACCTTC
TRBJ2-2	TRBD2	14	TRBV19	NA	CASIQGAGTGELFF	TGTGCCAGTATTCAAGGAGCGGGGACCGGGGAGCTGTTTTTT
TRBJ2-5	NA	15	TRBV5-1	NA	CASSFTTAVQETQYF	TGCGCCAGCAGCTTTACAACAGCGGTTCAAGAGACCCAGTACTTC
TRBJ2-1	NA	15	TRBV6-1	few	CASSATGRGGGEQFF	TGTGCCAGCAGTGCTACAGGGAGGGGAGGTGGTGAGCAGTTCTTC
TRBJ2-7	NA	18	TRBV5-6	NA	CASSFGSGETINSYEQYF	TGTGCCAGCAGCTTTGGTAGCGGCGAAACTATTAACTCCTACGAGCAGTACTTC
TRBJ2-1	TRBD1	16	TRBV5-5	NA	CASSGTGTGAPIEQFF	TGTGCCAGCAGCGGCACCGGGACAGGGGCACCAATTGAGCAGTTCTTC
TRBJ2-7	TRBD1	16	TRBV7-2	NA	CASSPTSGTGAYEQYF	TGTGCCAGCAGCCCTACCTCCGGGACAGGGGCCTACGAGCAGTACTTC
TRBJ2-5	NA	13	TRBV5-4	few	CASGRNSEETQYF	TGTGCCAGCGGGAGGAATAGCGAAGAGACCCAGTACTTC
TRBJ1-5	TRBD1	14	TRBV7-2	NA	CASSLGTGDQPQHF	TGTGCCAGCAGCTTGGGGACAGGCGATCAGCCCCAGCATTTT
TRBJ2-1	TRBD2	16	TRBV27	NA	CASSFWRGSSYNEQFF	TGTGCCAGCAGTTTTTGGCGCGGGAGCTCCTACAATGAGCAGTTCTTC
TRBJ2-2	TRBD2	14	TRBV18	NA	CASSPSGSSGELFF	TGTGCCAGCTCACCCAGCGGGAGCTCCGGGGAGCTGTTTTTT
TRBJ2-2	TRBD1	14	TRBV28	NA	CASSRAGGTGELFF	TGTGCCAGCAGTAGGGCAGGGGGCACCGGGGAGCTGTTTTTT
TRBJ2-5	TRBD2	15	TRBV5-6	NA	CASSFGLAGQETQYF	TGTGCCAGCAGCTTCGGACTAGCGGGGCAAGAGACCCAGTACTTC
TRBJ2-5	TRBD1	18	TRBV9	NA	CASSVDPLATGGLETQYF	TGTGCCAGCAGCGTAGACCCCCTGGCGACAGGGGGCCTTGAGACCCAGTACTTC
TRBJ1-3	NA	13	TRBV7-2	few	CASSLASGNTIYF	TGTGCCAGCAGCTTAGCCTCGGGGAACACCATATATTTT
TRBJ2-3	TRBD2	16	TRBV5-8	NA	CASSDRTSGRTDTQYF	TGTGCCAGCAGCGACCGGACTAGCGGGAGAACCGATACGCAGTATTTT
TRBJ1-6	TRBD1	14	TRBV10-3	NA	CAISGDSYNSPLHF	TGTGCCATCAGTGGGGACAGCTATAATTCACCCCTCCACTTT
TRBJ2-3	TRBD2	16	TRBV9	NA	CASSVASGGNTDTQYF	TGTGCCAGCAGCGTAGCGAGCGGGGGAAACACAGATACGCAGTATTTT